These 31 T cell receptor beta chains originate from one sample sequenced in a study of CD8 T cells in Susac syndrome. Reverse transcription of roughly 0.45 to 1 ug RNA was carried out with random hexamers. TCRdb processed the immunoSEQ multiplex PCR reads anew with MiXCR; each CDR3 protein has one entry. The sample includes approximately 210,000 distinct CDR3 sequences, about 95% of them seen just once. The source material was CD4+ T cells from PBMCs. All receptors derive from a human donor with multiple sclerosis.

This rearrangement joins TRBV29-1 to TRBJ2-5; 10 positions agree with TRBD2. Germline values: CDR1 SQVTM, CDR2 ANQGSEA. The CDR3 is made up of 14 amino acids. The V gene end was trimmed by 4 bases and the J gene end by 1 base; junction bases not matched to a gene: 3. CDR3 protein: CSVGAGGFQETQYF. DNA for the CDR3: TGCAGCGTTGGAGCGGGAGGGTTCCAAGAGACCCAGTACTTC.

The V and J genes are TRBV3-1 and TRBJ2-1; 10 positions agree with TRBD2. The CDR3 runs 16 residues. In germline, CDR1 is LGHDT, CDR2 YNNKEL (reference sequence). The V gene end was trimmed by 0 bases and the J gene end by 7 bases; junction bases not matched to a gene: 6. Here the CDR3 reads CASSQETSGRINEQFF. The DNA of the CDR3 is TGTGCCAGCAGCCAAGAGACTAGCGGGCGTATAAATGAGCAGTTCTTC.

The chain has TRBV9 and TRBJ1-2, with unresolved D. Per germline, CDR1 SGDLS and CDR2 YYNGEE. The ends were cut back, 1 base at V and 4 bases at J, with 8 bases in the middle. The CDR3 consists of 13 residues. CDR3 DNA: TGTGCCAGCAGCGTACGGGAAGCCTATGGCTACACCTTC. Translating gives CASSVREAYGYTF. Full variable domain (rest looked up from reference TRBV9 and TRBJ1-2): DSGVTQTPKHLITATGQRVTLRCSPRSGDLSVYWYQQSLDQGLQFLIQYYNGEERAKGNILERFSAQQFPDLHSELNLSSLELGDSALYFCASSVREAYGYTFGSGTRLTVV.

The gene calls are TRBV7-2 and TRBJ1-1, with D hard to call. Germline CDR1 and CDR2: SGHTA and FQGNSA. Between the trimmed V and J ends, which lost 3 bases and 0 bases, there was a span of 5 bases. This CDR3 has 13 residues. The CDR3 coding sequence is TGTGCCAGCAGCTTGGGGATGAACACTGAAGCTTTCTTT. This sequence encodes CASSLGMNTEAFF.

The genes are TRBV27 and TRBJ2-3; D gene ambiguous. The CDR3 is made up of 14 amino acids. Germline V gene lookup returns CDR1 MNHEY and CDR2 SMNVEV (reference sequence). The germline V and J ends were trimmed by 0 bases and 5 bases, with 9 bases remaining between them. DNA for the CDR3: TGTGCCAGCAGTTTATCGGTTCCGCGAGATACGCAGTATTTT. This sequence encodes CASSLSVPRDTQYF.

V is TRBV6-5 and J is TRBJ1-4; possibly TRBD1 for D (5 bases). The CDR3 spans 17 residues. V was cut by 0 bases and J by 10 bases, with 21 bases left in between. The germline CDR1 and CDR2 sequences are MNHEY and SVGAGI. The CDR3 region has the DNA TGTGCCAGCAGTTACTCGGGGTATGGGGACCGGGCCGGAAAACTGTTTTTT. Translation gives CASSYSGYGDRAGKLFF.

J is TRBJ2-7 and V is TRBV9, with D perhaps matching TRBD2 (6 bases). Germline CDR1 reads SGDLS; CDR2 reads YYNGEE. There are 16 residues in the CDR3. Trimming removed 0 bases from V and 0 bases from J, with 13 bases in between. The CDR3 region is CASSVGKAGPSYEQYF. The CDR3 region has the DNA TGTGCCAGCAGCGTAGGTAAAGCGGGTCCCTCCTACGAGCAGTACTTC.

The genes are TRBV4-1 and TRBJ2-1; D is uncertain. Germline values: CDR1 MGHRA, CDR2 YSYEKL. Trimming removed 5 bases from V and 10 bases from J, with 12 bases in between. The CDR3 length is 12 residues. CDR3 sequence (DNA): TGCGCCAGCAGCTCTAGGGATCTCGAGCAGTTCTTC. Encoded protein: CASSSRDLEQFF.

This chain's CDR3 is CSVPGLAGAGSYNEQFF. The CDR3 DNA is TGCAGCGTCCCGGGACTAGCGGGAGCGGGCTCCTACAATGAGCAGTTCTTC. This chain links TRBV29-1 with TRBJ2-1, with 14 bases aligning to TRBD2. Germline V gives CDR1 SQVTM, CDR2 ANQGSEA. CDR3 length: 17 residues. J gave up 0 bases and V 6 bases, and 7 bases lay outside the gene matches.

The V call is TRBV7-2, the J call TRBJ2-7; D gene unclear. V gave up 2 bases and J gave up 6 bases, with 11 bases separating them. CDR3 length: 13 amino acids. Germline-derived CDR1 and CDR2 are SGHTA and FQGNSA. The CDR3 is CASSLLLNFEQYF. The CDR3 DNA sequence: TGTGCCAGCAGCTTACTGCTTAACTTCGAGCAGTACTTC.

CDR3 coding DNA: TGTGCCACGGTCCGTGATGGCGGGGGGTACAATGAGCAGTTCTTC. Residues: CATVRDGGGYNEQFF. The V call is TRBV24-1, the J call TRBJ2-1, with 8 nucleotides matching TRBD2. Losses at the gene ends were 10 bases for V and 4 bases for J; bases not matched to a gene: 11. There are 15 residues in the CDR3. Germline V gene lookup returns CDR1 KGHDR and CDR2 SFDVKD.

The rearrangement links TRBV29-1 to TRBJ1-1; 7 positions match TRBD1. Germline V gives CDR1 SQVTM, CDR2 ANQGSEA. Trimming cost V 7 bases and J 0 bases; bases outside gene matches: 8. CDR3 length: 14 residues. The CDR3 region is CSAGTVFMNTEAFF. The CDR3 DNA follows: TGCAGCGCCGGGACAGTCTTCATGAACACTGAAGCTTTCTTT.

This rearrangement joins TRBV7-6 to TRBJ2-1; a possible D gene is TRBD2 (5 bases). V lost 8 bases and J lost 7, with 18 bases in between. There are 14 residues in the CDR3. The germline V gene encodes CDR1 SGHVS and CDR2 FNYEAQ. The CDR3 reads CASVPGMGWNEQFF. The CDR3 coding sequence is TGTGCCAGCGTCCCGGGAATGGGGTGGAATGAGCAGTTCTTC.

The chain is built from TRBV20-1 and TRBJ2-1, with D possibly matching TRBD2 (6 bases). The germline CDR1 and CDR2 sequences are DFQATT and SNEGSKA (reference sequence). V lost 6 bases and J lost 10, with 22 bases in between. The CDR3 is made up of 14 amino acids. CDR3 loop: CSAPVVAGPVEQFF. DNA of the CDR3: TGCAGTGCCCCCGTCGTTGCGGGGCCAGTAGAGCAGTTCTTC.

The J gene is TRBJ2-7, the V gene TRBV7-9, with 10 nucleotides matching TRBD2. The CDR3 spans 16 residues. The V gene's germline CDR1 is SEHNR and CDR2 FQNEAQ (reference sequence). With V trimmed by 5 bases and J by 4 bases, 11 bases remained unmatched. The CDR3 region is CASSLPQRGGRYEQYF. The CDR3 bases are TGTGCCAGCAGCCTTCCGCAGCGGGGGGGCAGGTACGAGCAGTACTTC.

The chain combines TRBV20-1 with TRBJ1-4; no definite D call. The germline gives CDR1 DFQATT, CDR2 SNEGSKA (reference sequence). V was clipped by 5 bases and J by 4 bases, with 23 bases between them. The CDR3 has 17 residues. The CDR3 reads CSADTVYGLGVNEKLFF. The CDR3 nucleotides are TGCAGTGCTGACACAGTCTACGGGTTAGGAGTTAATGAAAAACTGTTTTTT.

The chain couples TRBV28 to TRBJ1-5; unclear D gene. The germline CDR1 and CDR2 sequences are MDHEN and SYDVKM. The V and J ends lost 4 bases and 4 bases respectively, with 8 bases between them. This CDR3 is 13 amino acids long. CDR3 in DNA: TGTGCCAGCAGTTCTACCCGTAATCAGCCCCAGCATTTT. Protein sequence: CASSSTRNQPQHF.

The V and J genes are TRBV3-1 and TRBJ2-3; 10 nucleotides match TRBD2. Trimming cost V 1 base and J 5 bases; bases outside gene matches: 9. The length of the CDR3 is 17 residues. Germline CDR1 is LGHDT and CDR2 is YNNKEL (reference sequence). CDR3 residues: CASSQAKTGTSVDTQYF. For the CDR3, the DNA is TGTGCCAGCAGCCAAGCCAAGACCGGGACTAGCGTAGATACGCAGTATTTT.

CDR3 bases: TGTGCCAGCAGTTTAAGTACAGCGCTAGCCAAAAACATTCAGTACTTC. Residues: CASSLSTALAKNIQYF. The rearrangement uses TRBV27 and TRBJ2-4; unclear D gene. The CDR3 is made up of 16 amino acids. With 2 bases removed from V and 0 bases from J, the gap between germline ends came to 11 bases. Germline assignment: CDR1 MNHEY and CDR2 SMNVEV (reference sequence).

This chain links TRBV4-2 with TRBJ2-3; D may be TRBD2 (5 bases). Germline V gene sequence: CDR1 LGHNA, CDR2 YNFKEQ. The CDR3 contains 15 residues. The germline V and J ends were trimmed by 0 bases and 2 bases, with 9 bases remaining between them. In nucleotides, the CDR3 is TGTGCCAGCAGCCAAGACCCTAGCCCCACAGATACGCAGTATTTT. Translated: CASSQDPSPTDTQYF.

This chain uses TRBV28 with TRBJ2-7; 7 nucleotides align to TRBD2. The V gene's germline CDR1 is MDHEN and CDR2 SYDVKM. The length of the CDR3 is 15 residues. Trimming cost V 0 bases and J 4 bases; bases outside gene matches: 6. The CDR3 here is CASSLWGGLGYEQYF. Written as DNA, the CDR3 is TGTGCCAGCAGTTTATGGGGGGGGTTGGGTTACGAGCAGTACTTC.

The chain carries TRBV30 and TRBJ1-2; D is perhaps TRBD1 (5 bases). The germline gives CDR1 GTSNPN, CDR2 SVGIG (reference sequence). The CDR3 contains 13 residues. V gave up 0 bases and J gave up 5 bases, with 10 bases separating them. The CDR3 DNA is TGTGCCTGGAGTGTTGCCGAGGGGTATGGCTACACCTTC. Translated: CAWSVAEGYGYTF. Full variable domain (remainder filled in from reference TRBV30 and TRBJ1-2): SQTIHQWPATLVQPVGSPLSLECTVEGTSNPNLYWYRQAAGRGLQLLFYSVGIGQISSEVPQNLSASRPQDRQFILSSKKLLLSDSGFYLCAWSVAEGYGYTFGSGTRLTVV.

The chain recombines TRBV20-1 with TRBJ2-7; 7 nucleotides agree with TRBD1. V trimming: 6 bases; J trimming: 5 bases; junction bases outside the gene matches: 7. CDR1 is DFQATT and CDR2 is SNEGSKA in the germline V gene (reference sequence). The CDR3 spans 12 residues. The CDR3 loop reads CSADRATNEQYF. The DNA for the CDR3 is TGCAGTGCCGACAGGGCTACTAACGAGCAGTACTTC.

In this sample, this clonotype turned up once. The rearrangement uses TRBV29-1 and TRBJ2-1, with 10 bases matching TRBD2. The V gene's germline CDR1 is SQVTM and CDR2 ANQGSEA. The CDR3 is 14 residues long. V trimming: 4 bases; J trimming: 5 bases; junction bases outside the gene matches: 5. The DNA of the CDR3 is TGCAGCGTTGGGGGTAGCGGGAGGAACAATGAGCAGTTCTTC. Its protein is CSVGGSGRNNEQFF.

The genes are TRBV5-1 and TRBJ2-4; the D gene is possibly TRBD2 (6 bases). Germline-derived CDR1 and CDR2 are SGHRS and YFSETQ. The CDR3 runs to 13 residues. Trimming left V 0 bases short and J 9 bases short, with 10 bases between. CDR3 bases: TGCGCCAGCAGCTTGGGTCAGGAGGGCATTCAGTACTTC. Amino acid sequence: CASSLGQEGIQYF. The entire variable domain, with the rest obtained from reference TRBV5-1 and TRBJ2-4, is as follows: KAGVTQTPRYLIKTRGQQVTLSCSPISGHRSVSWYQQTPGQGLQFLFEYFSETQRNKGNFPGRFSGRQFSNSRSEMNVSTLELGDSALYLCASSLGQEGIQYFGAGTRLSVL.

This clonotype has only one observation. V gene TRBV12-3 or TRBV12-4 combines with J gene TRBJ2-1, with TRBD2 identical over 9 bases. The CDR3 contains 15 residues. Trimming at V came to 2 bases and at J to 7 bases, leaving 6 bases not matched to a gene. For the CDR3, the DNA is TGTGCCAGCAGTTTACTCAGCGGGAGGAGTAATGAGCAGTTCTTC. Protein sequence: CASSLLSGRSNEQFF.

This chain uses TRBV29-1 with TRBJ1-1; perhaps TRBD1 as D (6 bases). Germline loops: CDR1 SQVTM, CDR2 ANQGSEA. The length of the CDR3 is 11 residues. V lost 2 bases and J 6 bases, leaving 7 bases between the germline ends. Here the CDR3 reads CSVEKGAEAFF. The DNA for the CDR3 is TGCAGCGTTGAAAAGGGGGCTGAAGCTTTCTTT. The full variable domain, its missing parts supplied by reference TRBV29-1 and TRBJ1-1, is SAVISQKPSRDICQRGTSLTIQCQVDSQVTMMFWYRQQPGQSLTLIATANQGSEATYESGFVIDKFPISRPNLTFSTLTVSNMSPEDSSIYLCSVEKGAEAFFGQGTRLTVV.

This chain links TRBV28 with TRBJ2-3, with 10 bases matching TRBD2. Germline values: CDR1 MDHEN, CDR2 SYDVKM. J was trimmed by 7 bases and V by 3 bases; bases with no gene match: 7. This CDR3 spans 15 amino acids. The CDR3: CASSFRSGRAYTQYF. The CDR3 DNA reads TGTGCCAGCAGTTTTCGGAGCGGGAGGGCCTATACGCAGTATTTT.

This chain joins TRBV28 and TRBJ1-2; D call uncertain. This CDR3 has 12 residues. V lost 2 bases to trimming and J lost 3 bases, with 4 bases between them. Per the germline V gene, CDR1 is MDHEN and CDR2 is SYDVKM. The CDR3: CASSLADYGYTF. The CDR3 region has the DNA TGTGCCAGCAGTTTAGCGGACTATGGCTACACCTTC.

This chain joins TRBV15 and TRBJ2-3; D ambiguous. This CDR3 comprises 13 residues. The germline CDR1 and CDR2 sequences are LNHNV and YYDKDF (reference sequence). V lost 6 bases, J lost 4 bases, and 11 bases lay in between. The CDR3 reads CATRGKRADTQYF. The CDR3 DNA reads as TGTGCCACCAGAGGCAAAAGGGCAGATACGCAGTATTTT.

This chain joins TRBV20-1 and TRBJ2-1; D is possibly TRBD2 (6 bases). The CDR3 is 15 residues long. The V gene's germline CDR1 is DFQATT and CDR2 SNEGSKA (reference sequence). V dropped 0 bases and J dropped 6 bases, with 15 bases sitting between them. Written as DNA, the CDR3 is TGCAGTGCTAGAGACGGGAACAGCGGGCCCAATGAGCAGTTCTTC. Its translation is CSARDGNSGPNEQFF.